This record covers a single TCR beta chain. The data derive from a study of OX40 agonist ivuxolimab in advanced cancers. TCRdb keeps only in-frame clones here, not all; method: immunoSEQ multiplex PCR. Among 80,000 or so clones listed, around 81% were seen once. This receptor was identified in an adult with an advanced solid tumor such as melanoma, head and neck, liver or kidney cancer. The sample was CD4+ or CD8+ T cells sorted from blood, taken in a trial of the OX40 agonist ivuxolimab.

CDR3 nucleotide sequence: TGTGCCAGCAGAACAGGGGTAAGCGATGAAAAACTGTTTTTT. Translated, it gives CASRTGVSDEKLFF. The rearrangement links TRBV28 to TRBJ1-4; 7 bases match TRBD1. Trimming removed 6 bases from V and 6 bases from J; junction bases left unmatched: 7. Germline CDR1 reads MDHEN; CDR2 reads SYDVKM. The CDR3 extends over 14 amino acids.